These 15 T cell receptor beta chains originate from one sample sequenced in a study of blood T cells in healthy people across ages. Primers used in a second PCR of roughly 7 to 11 cycles were a sample-barcoded 5' primer and a J-beta primer mix. Using its own MiXCR run on the 5' RACE reads, TCRdb lists one record per CDR3 protein. Among fewer than 700,000 distinct CDR3 sequences listed, approximately 40% were seen once. Source material: blood. The origin of the receptors is an elderly man in good health.

The chain has TRBV12-3 or TRBV12-4 and TRBJ2-7; TRBD1 matches 10 bases. The J call is uncertain, as TRBJ2-5 better fits the DNA end. The CDR3 runs to 15 residues. The CDR3 loop is CASSVQTGGGETQYF. CDR3 DNA sequence: TGTGCCAGCAGTGTCCAGACAGGGGGCGGGGAGACCCAGTACTTC.

This clonotype was counted a few times. V is TRBV4-2 and J is TRBJ1-2, with D perhaps TRBD1 (5 bases). Trimming cost V 4 bases and J 1 base, with 13 bases left between them. The CDR3 is 15 amino acids. Germline values: CDR1 LGHNA, CDR2 YNFKEQ. CDR3 in amino acids: CASSPYPQVNYGYTF. The CDR3 DNA reads TGTGCCAGCAGCCCGTATCCACAGGTTAACTATGGCTACACCTTC.

This chain links TRBV7-2 with TRBJ1-2, with D perhaps matching TRBD1 (6 bases). Germline lookup yields CDR1 SGHTA and CDR2 FQGNSA. This CDR3 contains 14 residues. Trimming left V 5 bases short and J 7 bases short, with 17 bases between. CDR3 region: CASSGAQGRGGYTF. The CDR3 region has the DNA TGTGCCAGCAGCGGGGCGCAGGGGCGCGGTGGCTACACCTTC.

This chain uses TRBV27 with TRBJ1-5, with D uncertain. Germline CDR1 is MNHEY and CDR2 is SMNVEV (reference sequence). V was pared by 3 bases and J by 4 bases, with 4 bases between. The CDR3 sequence is 12 residues long. Written as DNA, the CDR3 is TGTGCCAGCAGTTTCATAAATCAGCCCCAGCATTTT. As protein: CASSFINQPQHF.

V gene TRBV27 combines with J gene TRBJ2-7; maybe TRBD2 (7 bases). CDR3 length equals 15 residues. Trimming took off 7 bases at V and 2 bases at J, with 18 bases between the two ends. Germline loops: CDR1 MNHEY, CDR2 SMNVEV (reference sequence). CDR3 DNA sequence: TGTGCCAGCACCAAGGGGGGGGAAGGGACCTACGAGCAGTACTTC. Protein product: CASTKGGEGTYEQYF.

The chain recombines TRBV21-1 with TRBJ2-7; the table's D gene call, TRBD1, was not cross checked with the DNA. TRBV21-1 constitutes a pseudogene. The CDR3 is 15 amino acids. The CDR3 protein is CASSSPRDRAYEQYF. CDR3 sequence (DNA): TGTGCCAGCAGCTCACCCCGGGACAGAGCCTACGAGCAGTACTTC.

Notes on this clonotype: This sequence may be a read error, since a much larger clone differs from it by one base. This rearrangement joins TRBV4-2 to TRBJ2-7, with 12 bases matching TRBD2. J lost 12 bases, V lost 0 bases, and 18 bases had no gene match. The CDR3 loop spans 18 amino acids. Germline V gene sequence: CDR1 LGHNA, CDR2 YNFKEQ. The CDR3 sequence is CASSQDWLAGGPKNIRYF. CDR3 DNA: TGTGCCAGCAGCCAAGATTGGCTAGCGGGAGGGCCTAAAAACATTCGGTACTTC.

The chain's CDR3 is CASSLTGQVNQPQHF. The CDR3, as DNA: TGTGCCAGCAGCTTAACGGGACAGGTTAACCAGCCCCAGCATTTT. The chain combines TRBV7-9 with TRBJ1-5, with 8 bases aligning to TRBD1. Per the germline V gene, CDR1 is SEHNR and CDR2 is FQNEAQ (reference sequence). V lost 2 bases and J lost 7; bases outside the gene matches: 7. CDR3 size: 15 residues.

V usage is TRBV5-6 and J usage is TRBJ2-1, with D perhaps given as TRBD1 or TRBD2 (5 bases each). This CDR3 spans 17 amino acids. Germline V lookup: CDR1 SGHDT, CDR2 YYEEEE. The V and J ends lost 0 bases and 2 bases respectively, with 15 bases between them. The CDR3 DNA reads as TGTGCCAGCAGCTTGGTGGGGGACGGGCCCCCCTACAATGAGCAGTTCTTC. Amino acids: CASSLVGDGPPYNEQFF.

With regard to this clonotype: A much larger clone differs from this one at a single base, so this may be a read error. This rearrangement joins TRBV9 to TRBJ2-7; TRBD2 might be the D (6 bases). The CDR3 consists of 16 residues. CDR1 and CDR2 from the germline V gene are SGDLS and YYNGEE. The CDR3 reads CAGSVGGVRSSYEQYF. Here the CDR3 DNA reads TGTGCCGGCAGCGTAGGAGGGGTCCGTAGCTCCTACGAGCAGTACTTC.

This clonotype was observed once. This may be a read error, as it is one base from a much larger clone. The gene calls are TRBV12-3 or TRBV12-4 and TRBJ2-7, with TRBD2 matching 7 bases. V dropped 8 bases and J dropped 7; count of bases not matched to a gene: 26. This CDR3 region has 18 residues. CDR3 sequence: CASLPHGSPGLTGVEQYF. In DNA form, the CDR3 reads TGTGCCAGCCTCCCCCACGGCTCGCCGGGACTAACGGGAGTAGAGCAGTACTTC.

The chain couples TRBV4-2 to TRBJ2-3; D gene unclear. The germline V gene encodes CDR1 LGHNA and CDR2 YNFKEQ. The CDR3 totals 17 residues. V shed 0 bases and J shed 3 bases, with 16 bases lying between them. CDR3 in amino acids: CASSQDGIYQRTDTQYF. CDR3 in DNA: TGTGCCAGCAGCCAAGATGGCATTTATCAGAGGACAGATACGCAGTATTTT.

The chain couples TRBV6-2 or TRBV6-3 to TRBJ1-1; the D is unclear. This CDR3 region has 14 residues. V was shortened by 5 bases and J by 4 bases, with 14 bases between the two germline ends. Germline V gives CDR1 MNHEY, CDR2 SVGEGT. In nucleotides, the CDR3 is TGTGCCAGCAGTCCCAATCTGTCGGGCACTGAAGCTTTCTTT. Translating it yields CASSPNLSGTEAFF.

The chain links TRBV9 to TRBJ2-4; TRBD2 agrees at 8 bases. Germline values: CDR1 SGDLS, CDR2 YYNGEE. There are 15 residues in the CDR3. V lost 4 bases and J lost 4; bases outside the gene matches: 7. CDR3 in DNA: TGTGCCAGCAGCCCACGGACTAGCCCAAAAAACATTCAGTACTTC. Its protein is CASSPRTSPKNIQYF.

This clonotype appeared a single time. The rearrangement joins TRBV12-3 or TRBV12-4 to TRBJ2-7, with 11 bases matching TRBD1. CDR3 length: 15 residues. V gave up 5 bases and J gave up 7 bases; unmatched junction bases: 10. The CDR3 protein is CASSRTGGSVNEQYF. CDR3 nucleotides: TGTGCCAGCAGTCGGACAGGGGGCTCTGTGAATGAGCAGTACTTC.